The 26 T cell receptor beta chains given below trace back to one sample, sequenced in a study of CD8 T cells in ankylosing spondylitis. TCRdb fed the 5' RACE reads into MiXCR, producing one record per CDR3 protein. The top ten clones hold under 8% of a sample with 210,000 or so distinct CDR3 sequences, about 26% of them seen once. The sample taken for sequencing was blood, either unsorted or a sorted T cell fraction (not recorded which). The origin of the receptors is a male donor with ankylosing spondylitis or in good health (not recorded which).

In its sample, this clonotype was seen many times. This sequence joins TRBV20-1 and TRBJ2-1; weak D call: TRBD2 (5 bases). In germline, CDR1 is DFQATT, CDR2 SNEGSKA (reference sequence). CDR3 length: 12 residues. V dropped 5 bases and J dropped 2 bases, with 7 bases sitting between them. The CDR3 reads CSAPGTYNEQFF. DNA of the CDR3: TGCAGTGCTCCCGGGACCTACAATGAGCAGTTCTTC.

V usage is TRBV4-2 and J usage is TRBJ2-1; TRBD1 aligns across 11 bases. From germline, CDR1 is LGHNA and CDR2 YNFKEQ. Trimming removed 3 bases from V and 8 bases from J; junction bases left unmatched: 6. The CDR3 length is 15 residues. The CDR3 nucleotides are TGTGCCAGCAGCCAGACCGGGACAGGGGGGTATGAGCAGTTCTTC. It yields the protein CASSQTGTGGYEQFF.

The chain is built from TRBV10-3 and TRBJ1-2; 8 bases match TRBD1. This CDR3 has 14 amino acids. V lost 6 bases and J lost 2; bases outside the gene matches: 5. CDR1 and CDR2 (germline): ENHRY, SYGVKD. The CDR3 sequence is CAISPGQENYGYTF. CDR3 bases: TGTGCCATCAGCCCGGGACAGGAGAACTATGGCTACACCTTC.

The V gene is TRBV20-1, the J gene TRBJ1-5; no clear D. The V end lost 3 bases, the J end lost 2 bases, and 11 bases lay between the germline ends. Per germline, CDR1 DFQATT and CDR2 SNEGSKA (reference sequence). The CDR3 runs 14 residues. CDR3 bases: TGCAGTGCTAGCTTCGGGCTTGGCAATCAGCCCCAGCATTTT. Translated, it gives CSASFGLGNQPQHF.

The rearrangement uses TRBV12-3 or TRBV12-4 and TRBJ2-3, with D maybe TRBD2 (6 bases). The V end lost 5 bases, the J end lost 6 bases, and 21 bases lay between the germline ends. The CDR3 is made up of 16 amino acids. CDR3 sequence: CASSPDSGKSGDTQYF. CDR3 nucleotide sequence: TGTGCCAGCAGTCCAGATAGCGGCAAGTCGGGGGATACGCAGTATTTT.

This clonotype occurred many times. V gene TRBV11-2 combines with J gene TRBJ1-2; D is uncertain. Germline loops: CDR1 SGHAT, CDR2 FQNNGV. This CDR3 comprises 13 residues. V lost 2 bases and J lost 0, with 4 bases in between. CDR3 DNA sequence: TGTGCCAGCAGCTTACAGGCTAACTATGGCTACACCTTC. As protein: CASSLQANYGYTF.

This clonotype was counted many times. This rearrangement joins TRBV4-1 to TRBJ1-1, with D tentatively TRBD1 (6 bases). Trimming left V 1 base short and J 5 bases short, with 14 bases between. Germline CDR1 is MGHRA and CDR2 is YSYEKL. This CDR3 contains 15 residues. The CDR3 here is CASSQAPNRETEAFF. In DNA form, the CDR3 reads TGCGCCAGCAGCCAAGCGCCCAACAGGGAAACTGAAGCTTTCTTT.

This clonotype was seen a handful of times. The chain links TRBV20-1 to TRBJ2-5; D is undetermined. CDR3 length equals 11 residues. The V end was cut by 5 bases, the J end by 5 bases, with 9 bases between. Germline V gene lookup returns CDR1 DFQATT and CDR2 SNEGSKA (reference sequence). The CDR3 DNA reads TGCAGTGCTTCCATTGTTGAGACCCAGTACTTC. It yields the protein CSASIVETQYF.

J is TRBJ1-5 and V is TRBV15; the D gene is possibly TRBD1 (6 bases). Germline-derived CDR1 and CDR2 are LNHNV and YYDKDF (reference sequence). The CDR3 contains 16 residues. V shed 0 bases and J shed 6 bases, with 15 bases lying between them. As DNA, the CDR3 is TGTGCCACCAGCAGAGACTGGACAGTCGGCAGTCAGCCCCAGCATTTT. Residues: CATSRDWTVGSQPQHF.

This clonotype was seen a handful of times. The rearrangement links TRBV20-1 to TRBJ1-1; weak D call: TRBD1 (6 bases). Germline assignment: CDR1 DFQATT and CDR2 SNEGSKA (reference sequence). The CDR3 sequence is 14 residues long. V lost 4 bases to trimming and J lost 0 bases, with 12 bases between them. In DNA form, the CDR3 reads TGCAGTGCTAACCGACAGGTCATGAACACTGAAGCTTTCTTT. Translated: CSANRQVMNTEAFF.

There are a few counts of this clonotype. The CDR3 DNA sequence: TGTGCCAGCAGCTTACCCCAGGGTGAGCAGTTCTTC. It translates to CASSLPQGEQFF. V gene TRBV7-9 combines with J gene TRBJ2-1; possible D gene TRBD1, 5 bases. Germline CDR1 SEHNR, CDR2 FQNEAQ (reference sequence). The V end lost 2 bases, the J end lost 9 bases, and 8 bases lay between the germline ends. The CDR3 contains 12 residues.

This clonotype has a count of ten or more. The V gene is TRBV29-1, the J gene TRBJ2-3; D uncertain. V was clipped by 8 bases and J by 1 base, with 10 bases between them. CDR1 is SQVTM and CDR2 is ANQGSEA in the germline V gene. The CDR3 has 12 amino acids. CDR3 DNA: TGCAGCTCATTGGACGGCACAGATACGCAGTATTTT. This gives the protein CSSLDGTDTQYF.

By share of the sample, this clonotype is medium-sized (0.01 to 0.1%). At one boundary the junction diverges from the germline segment, which might be a read error. The genes are TRBV29-1 and TRBJ1-2; D might be TRBD1 (5 bases). Per germline, CDR1 SQVTM and CDR2 ANQGSEA. This CDR3 spans 9 amino acids. This CDR3 reads CSVEDGHRF. CDR3 sequence (DNA): TGCAGCGTTGAAGACGGACACCGATTC.

This clonotype has ten or more counts. The CDR3: CSVDRMAGTHGYTF. CDR3 bases: TGCAGCGTTGACCGGATGGCAGGGACCCATGGCTACACCTTC. The chain recombines TRBV29-1 with TRBJ1-2; a possible D gene is TRBD1 (5 bases). CDR3 length: 14 residues. The ends were cut back, 3 bases at V and 6 bases at J, with 17 bases in the middle. Germline-derived CDR1 and CDR2 are SQVTM and ANQGSEA.

This chain uses TRBV15 with TRBJ2-5; D not resolved. In germline, CDR1 is LNHNV, CDR2 YYDKDF (reference sequence). V lost 1 base and J 0 bases, leaving 6 bases between the germline ends. The CDR3 is 14 residues long. The CDR3 loop is CATSRGQNQETQYF. The CDR3 nucleotides read TGTGCCACCAGCAGAGGACAAAACCAAGAGACCCAGTACTTC.

The rearrangement links TRBV6-1 to TRBJ2-7, with 12 bases that match TRBD1. Per germline, CDR1 MNHNS and CDR2 SASEGT. Unmatched junction bases numbered 7, after V lost 5 bases and J lost 2 bases. The CDR3 extends over 16 amino acids. CDR3 in DNA: TGTGCCAGCAGTCACGCGGGACAGGGGGCTCCCTACGAGCAGTACTTC. Protein product: CASSHAGQGAPYEQYF.

This clonotype has a handful of counts. This chain joins TRBV19 and TRBJ1-3; D gene uncertain. CDR1 is LNHDA and CDR2 is SQIVND in the germline V gene (reference sequence). This CDR3 has 15 amino acids. V was trimmed by 3 bases and J by 5 bases, leaving 14 bases between them. The DNA of the CDR3 is TGTGCCAGTAGTATCGGCAGAGATCTACGAAACACCATATATTTT. Its protein product is CASSIGRDLRNTIYF.

J is TRBJ2-3 and V is TRBV29-1; 10 bases agree with TRBD1. Germline V lookup: CDR1 SQVTM, CDR2 ANQGSEA. The junction had 7 bases not matched to a gene; V was cut back by 7 bases and J by 6 bases. The CDR3 is 13 residues long. CDR3 sequence: CSDRTGGRDTQYF. In DNA form, the CDR3 reads TGCAGCGACCGGACAGGGGGAAGGGATACGCAGTATTTT.

This clonotype was seen at least ten times. The chain couples TRBV20-1 to TRBJ2-5, with D uncertain. Germline V gives CDR1 DFQATT, CDR2 SNEGSKA (reference sequence). Trimming left V 4 bases short and J 0 bases short, with 9 bases between. The length of the CDR3 is 13 residues. The chain's CDR3 is CSAMGPYQETQYF. The CDR3 nucleotides read TGCAGTGCTATGGGCCCGTACCAAGAGACCCAGTACTTC.

The V and J genes are TRBV20-1 and TRBJ2-7; 9 bases align to TRBD1. Germline lookup yields CDR1 DFQATT and CDR2 SNEGSKA (reference sequence). V lost 6 bases, J lost 2 bases, and 11 bases stayed unmatched. This CDR3 has 15 amino acids. CDR3 sequence reads: CSAHPGTGSPYEQYF. CDR3 coding DNA: TGCAGTGCCCATCCCGGGACAGGGTCCCCCTACGAGCAGTACTTC.

The chain is built from TRBV4-3 and TRBJ2-4, with 7 bases matching TRBD1. The junction had 3 bases not matched to a gene; V was cut back by 4 bases and J by 3 bases. From germline, CDR1 is LGHNA and CDR2 YSLEER. The CDR3 runs 14 residues. This CDR3 is CASSPGTVKNIQYF. The CDR3 DNA reads TGCGCCAGCAGCCCCGGGACAGTCAAAAACATTCAGTACTTC.

This clonotype was recorded at least ten times. This chain uses TRBV5-6 with TRBJ2-4, with D perhaps given as TRBD1 or TRBD2 (6 bases each). Germline V CDR1 and CDR2: SGHDT, YYEEEE. Trimming removed 2 bases from V and 0 bases from J, with 9 bases in between. This CDR3 comprises 15 residues. CDR3 protein: CASSFRGLAKNIQYF. DNA of the CDR3: TGTGCCAGCAGCTTCCGGGGGCTAGCCAAAAACATTCAGTACTTC.

The sample holds many counts of this clonotype. The genes are TRBV7-9 and TRBJ2-3; 7 bases match TRBD2. V lost 4 bases, J lost 1 base, and 8 bases stayed unmatched. The CDR3 has 16 residues. The germline CDR1 and CDR2 sequences are SEHNR and FQNEAQ (reference sequence). CDR3 in amino acids: CASSSRTGGRTDTQYF. As DNA, the CDR3 is TGTGCCAGCAGCTCCCGAACGGGAGGCCGCACAGATACGCAGTATTTT.

This clonotype was counted a few times. The chain uses TRBV5-1 and TRBJ2-7, with 8 bases identical to TRBD2. Per the germline V gene, CDR1 is SGHRS and CDR2 is YFSETQ. V shed 4 bases, J shed 5 bases, and the junction held 5 bases outside the gene matches. The CDR3 spans 13 residues. For the CDR3, the DNA is TGCGCCAGCAGCGGACTTAGCGGGAACGAGCAGTACTTC. Translation gives CASSGLSGNEQYF.

The chain is built from TRBV7-2 and TRBJ2-7; no firm D call. Between the trimmed V and J ends, which lost 7 bases and 2 bases, there was a span of 12 bases. Germline assignment: CDR1 SGHTA and CDR2 FQGNSA. This CDR3 has 13 residues. CDR3 coding DNA: TGTGCCAGCAACAAAATTGGTCCCTACGAGCAGTACTTC. Encoded protein: CASNKIGPYEQYF.

CDR3 sequence: CASSVAGTGTHEQYF. The CDR3 DNA follows: TGTGCCAGCAGCGTAGCCGGGACAGGGACCCACGAGCAGTACTTC. The chain uses TRBV9 and TRBJ2-7; TRBD1 agrees at 9 bases. Germline CDR1 is SGDLS and CDR2 is YYNGEE. The trim removed 0 bases at V and 5 bases at J, leaving 6 bases unmatched. The CDR3 consists of 15 residues.